The clone carrying this T cell receptor beta chain was observed a handful of times. One entry per CDR3 protein results from TCRdb running MiXCR on the 5' RACE reads. The data contain 300,000 to 350,000 distinct CDR3 sequences, roughly an eighth of them seen just once; the ten biggest clones take up 22%. Looked up from germline, CDR1 is WNHNN and CDR2 is SYGVQD (reference sequence). This CDR3 has 16 amino acids. The V end lost 0 bases, the J end lost 4 bases, and 16 bases lay between the germline ends. The sample belongs to a study of T-cell memory formation after mild COVID-19. The J gene is TRBJ2-7, the V gene TRBV10-1; a possible D gene is TRBD1 (6 bases). The source is a man aged 18 to 29 who had mild COVID-19 (a few samples of this study predate the infection). Cell type and time point are not known. The sample taken for sequencing was PBMCs or a T cell subset sorted from them (not recorded which). DNA for the CDR3: TGCGCCAGCAGTGAGTCCGGTCGTACAGGGAGTTACGAGCAGTACTTC. Protein product: CASSESGRTGSYEQYF.